This T cell receptor beta chain was documented in a study of cytomegalovirus exposure and HLA in healthy donors. Details on this clone: Its antigen is unidentified.

The CDR3 is 15 amino acids. V was pared by 0 bases and J by 3 bases, with 8 bases of the junction left unmatched. From germline, CDR1 is GTSNPN and CDR2 SVGIG (reference sequence). It was with 60 Vbeta and 13 Jbeta primers that the PCR ran. Assay used: immunoSEQ multiplex PCR; TCRdb lists only in-frame clones, some missing. The table has around 130,000 clones, around 75% seen once. Whole-study results and caveats: Sequencing artifact likely explains a cluster of highly shared sequence variants. A later analysis showed HLA-associated TCR beta chains outstripping equally common others in clonal expansion. Altogether, 150 to 200 TCR beta chains were recorded as cytomegalovirus-associated.

The sequenced material came from PBMCs. The genes are TRBV30 and TRBJ2-7; TRBD2 matches at 7 bases. This TCR derives from a woman between 40 and 55 years old in good health and CMV-seropositive. CDR3 bases: TGTGCCTGGAGTGTAAGTACGGGAGGCGGCTACGAGCAGTACTTC. Translated: CAWSVSTGGGYEQYF.